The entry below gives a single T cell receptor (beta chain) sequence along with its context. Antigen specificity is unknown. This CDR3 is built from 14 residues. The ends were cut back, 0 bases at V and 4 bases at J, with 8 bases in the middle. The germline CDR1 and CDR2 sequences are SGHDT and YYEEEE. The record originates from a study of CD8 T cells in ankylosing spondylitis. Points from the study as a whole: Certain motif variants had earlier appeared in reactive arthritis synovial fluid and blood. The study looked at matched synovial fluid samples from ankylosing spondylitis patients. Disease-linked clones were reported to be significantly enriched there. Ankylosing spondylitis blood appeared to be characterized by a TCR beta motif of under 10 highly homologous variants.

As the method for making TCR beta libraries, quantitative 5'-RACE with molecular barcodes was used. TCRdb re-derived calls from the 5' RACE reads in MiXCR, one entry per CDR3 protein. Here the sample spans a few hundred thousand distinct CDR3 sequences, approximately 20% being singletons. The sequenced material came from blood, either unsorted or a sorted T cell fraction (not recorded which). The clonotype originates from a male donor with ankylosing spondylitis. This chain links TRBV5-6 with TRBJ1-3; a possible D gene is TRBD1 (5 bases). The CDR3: CASSLEGNGNTIYF. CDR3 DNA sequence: TGTGCCAGCAGCTTGGAGGGGAACGGAAACACCATATATTTT. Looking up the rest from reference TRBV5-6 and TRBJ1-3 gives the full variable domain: DAGVTQSPTHLIKTRGQQVTLRCSPKSGHDTVSWYQQALGQGPQFIFQYYEEEERQRGNFPDRFSGHQFPNYSSELNVNALLLGDSALYLCASSLEGNGNTIYFGEGSWLTVV.